The next 23 T cell receptor beta chains were all read from a single sample in a study of neurological immune-mediated disorders. TCRdb called the 5' RACE reads again in MiXCR, with one record for every CDR3 protein. The sample lists fewer than 45,000 distinct CDR3 sequences, over 6% occurring once. The specimen was CD4+ T cells from blood. The origin of the receptors is a woman between 35 and 50 years old in good health.

In its sample, this clonotype was seen many times. The chain links TRBV6-4 to TRBJ2-1; 7 positions match TRBD2. The CDR3 runs 15 residues. Trimming took 1 base from V and 9 from J; bases not matched to a gene: 9. Germline V lookup: CDR1 MRHNA, CDR2 SNTAGT. The CDR3 loop reads CASSDLSGILVEQFF. Written as DNA, the CDR3 is TGTGCCAGCAGTGACTTAAGCGGGATTTTGGTTGAGCAGTTCTTC.

This clonotype was detected many times. The rearrangement links TRBV28 to TRBJ1-5; the match to TRBD1 covers 8 bases. The CDR3 is made up of 15 amino acids. V lost 7 bases and J lost 2; bases outside the gene matches: 7. CDR1 MDHEN and CDR2 SYDVKM come from the germline V gene. The CDR3 bases are TGTGCCAGCATCTCCCAGGGGGCTGGCAATCAGCCCCAGCATTTT. Translated: CASISQGAGNQPQHF.

The rearrangement uses TRBV19 and TRBJ2-1, with a possible D match to TRBD1 (6 bases). Germline V gives CDR1 LNHDA, CDR2 SQIVND (reference sequence). V was pared by 4 bases and J by 7 bases, with 14 bases between. There are 14 residues in the CDR3. As DNA, the CDR3 is TGTGCCAGTAGTAGAGGGGGTTTGGGTAATGAGCAGTTCTTC. It is translated as CASSRGGLGNEQFF.

By proportion, this clonotype is medium-sized (0.01 to 0.1%). The chain uses TRBV12-3 or TRBV12-4 and TRBJ2-1; D may be TRBD1 or TRBD2 (6 bases each). Trimming removed 4 bases at V and 9 bases at J, with 16 bases between. The CDR3 is 14 residues long. The CDR3 region has the DNA TGTGCCAGCAGTTCCCCACGGGGGCGAGGTGAGCAGTTCTTC. This sequence encodes CASSSPRGRGEQFF.

This clonotype was seen ten or more times. This rearrangement joins TRBV20-1 to TRBJ2-7, with D uncertain. The CDR3 runs 14 residues. V dropped 6 bases and J dropped 6 bases, with 21 bases sitting between them. CDR1 is DFQATT, CDR2 SNEGSKA, per germline (reference sequence). CDR3 sequence reads: CSADAGRARGEQYF. The CDR3 region has the DNA TGCAGTGCCGACGCCGGACGGGCCCGAGGCGAGCAGTACTTC.

This clonotype was observed many times. V is TRBV20-1 and J is TRBJ2-5, with D possibly TRBD1 on 5 matching bases. Germline V gene data show CDR1 as DFQATT and CDR2 as SNEGSKA (reference sequence). The CDR3 runs 12 residues. The CDR3: CSLDREEETQYF. DNA of the CDR3: TGCAGCTTAGACAGAGAAGAAGAGACCCAGTACTTC.

This clonotype was recorded at least ten times. The chain joins TRBV5-1 to TRBJ2-1; the D is unclear. Trimming pared 4 bases from V and 5 bases from J, leaving 7 bases between. The CDR3 consists of 12 residues. The germline V gene encodes CDR1 SGHRS and CDR2 YFSETQ. The CDR3 loop reads CASSVGHNEQFF. The CDR3 coding sequence is TGCGCCAGCAGCGTAGGGCACAATGAGCAGTTCTTC.

This clonotype was seen ten or more times. V is TRBV5-1 and J is TRBJ2-1; D is perhaps TRBD2 (7 bases). The V gene lost 4 bases and the J gene lost 5 bases, with 16 bases spanning the gap. Per the germline V gene, CDR1 is SGHRS and CDR2 is YFSETQ. CDR3 length equals 15 residues. In nucleotides, the CDR3 is TGCGCCAGCAGCCTGGGGGCTAGCGGCCACAATGAGCAGTTCTTC. Translating it yields CASSLGASGHNEQFF.

In this sample, this clonotype turned up many times. CDR3 residues: CASSRGEGAYGYTF. DNA for the CDR3: TGTGCCAGCAGCAGGGGTGAGGGGGCCTATGGCTACACCTTC. The chain is built from TRBV7-9 and TRBJ1-2; TRBD1 matches 7 bases. The CDR3 extends over 14 amino acids. In germline, CDR1 is SEHNR, CDR2 FQNEAQ (reference sequence). The junction had 7 bases not matched to a gene; V was cut back by 5 bases and J by 4 bases. The variable domain in full, completed from reference TRBV7-9 and TRBJ1-2, reads DTGVSQNPRHKITKRGQNVTFRCDPISEHNRLYWYRQTLGQGPEFLTYFQNEAQLEKSRLLSDRFSAERPKGSFSTLEIQRTEQGDSAMYLCASSRGEGAYGYTFGSGTRLTVV.

This clonotype was found many times. V usage is TRBV5-1 and J usage is TRBJ2-3, with 10 bases aligning to TRBD2. With V trimmed by 3 bases and J by 4 bases, 11 bases remained unmatched. This CDR3 has 17 residues. CDR1 and CDR2 from the germline V gene are SGHRS and YFSETQ. The CDR3 region has the DNA TGCGCCAGCAGCTCCGATCCTAGCGGGAGTAGAGCAGATACGCAGTATTTT. As protein: CASSSDPSGSRADTQYF.

This clonotype was recorded many times. The J gene is TRBJ2-3, the V gene TRBV20-1; 8 bases align to TRBD2. Per germline, CDR1 DFQATT and CDR2 SNEGSKA (reference sequence). V lost 5 bases, J lost 2 bases, and 15 bases stayed unmatched. The CDR3 extends over 17 amino acids. DNA for the CDR3: TGCAGTGCTCGACCCCCTCGAGGGCGGGAGGTCACAGATACGCAGTATTTT. Its protein product is CSARPPRGREVTDTQYF.

This clonotype was seen only a few times. The J gene is TRBJ2-3, the V gene TRBV11-2; 8 bases agree with TRBD2. This CDR3 has 16 amino acids. Per germline, CDR1 SGHAT and CDR2 FQNNGV. V was pared by 3 bases and J by 2 bases, with 7 bases of the junction left unmatched. CDR3 sequence: CASSFGSGTVTDTQYF. Written as DNA, the CDR3 is TGTGCCAGCAGCTTCGGTAGCGGGACCGTCACAGATACGCAGTATTTT.

This clonotype was detected many times. J is TRBJ2-2 and V is TRBV5-6, with D unclear. CDR1 is SGHDT, CDR2 YYEEEE, per germline. V was cut by 0 bases and J by 6 bases, with 12 bases left in between. CDR3 length: 15 residues. The CDR3 sequence: CASSLEALKAGELFF. In nucleotides, the CDR3 is TGTGCCAGCAGCTTGGAAGCCTTAAAAGCCGGGGAGCTGTTTTTT.

This clonotype was detected many times. The chain joins TRBV7-3 to TRBJ2-6; no reliable D call. Germline V lookup: CDR1 SGHTA, CDR2 FQGTGA. Trimming shortened V by 4 bases and J by 2 bases, and 9 bases separated the two germline ends. The CDR3 runs to 15 residues. In DNA form, the CDR3 reads TGTGCCAGCAGCTCTCATAGAACTGGGGCCAACGTCCTGACTTTC. Encoded protein: CASSSHRTGANVLTF.

Ten or more counts support this clonotype. The chain is built from TRBV20-1 and TRBJ1-5; D is perhaps TRBD1 (6 bases). This CDR3 comprises 17 residues. Trimming removed 1 base at V and 1 base at J, with 17 bases between. CDR1 and CDR2 (germline): DFQATT, SNEGSKA (reference sequence). The CDR3 coding sequence is TGCAGTGCTAGAGTACAGGGAGAGAGCTGGAGCAATCAGCCCCAGCATTTT. Translated: CSARVQGESWSNQPQHF.

This clonotype occurred many times. The chain carries TRBV10-3 and TRBJ2-5; 13 bases agree with TRBD2. This CDR3 has 16 amino acids. Per the germline V gene, CDR1 is ENHRY and CDR2 is SYGVKD. V trimming: 3 bases; J trimming: 5 bases; junction bases outside the gene matches: 6. The CDR3 spells CAISDSTSGRKETQYF. In DNA form, the CDR3 reads TGTGCCATCAGTGACTCGACTAGCGGGAGGAAGGAGACCCAGTACTTC.

At least ten counts were recorded for this clonotype. J is TRBJ2-3 and V is TRBV5-1; D is undetermined. The CDR3 is 12 residues long. Germline CDR1 is SGHRS and CDR2 is YFSETQ. The germline V and J ends were trimmed by 7 bases and 5 bases, with 11 bases remaining between them. CDR3 DNA: TGCGCCAGCTCCCTCATGGGAGATACGCAGTATTTT. Its protein product is CASSLMGDTQYF.

There are many counts of this clonotype. The rearrangement links TRBV3-1 to TRBJ2-7, with D hard to call. V gave up 5 bases and J gave up 3 bases, with 17 bases separating them. Germline values: CDR1 LGHDT, CDR2 YNNKEL (reference sequence). The CDR3 runs 15 residues. The CDR3 DNA is TGTGCCAGCAGCAATAGTAGAGGCCACTACTACGAGCAGTACTTC. Protein sequence: CASSNSRGHYYEQYF.

This clonotype was seen at least ten times. The rearrangement links TRBV5-1 to TRBJ1-1; the D gene is possibly TRBD1 (5 bases). The CDR3 has 13 amino acids. Trimming removed 2 bases from V and 1 base from J, with 6 bases in between. Germline CDR1 SGHRS, CDR2 YFSETQ. CDR3 amino acids: CASSLGANTEAFF. The CDR3 DNA is TGCGCCAGCAGCTTAGGGGCGAACACTGAAGCTTTCTTT.

There are many counts of this clonotype. The chain carries TRBV5-6 and TRBJ1-1; the D is unclear. The CDR3 is 13 amino acids. Deletions cut 4 bases from V and 3 bases from J, with 10 bases between. The V gene's germline CDR1 is SGHDT and CDR2 YYEEEE. CDR3 loop: CASSPWGYTEAFF. As DNA, the CDR3 is TGTGCCAGCAGCCCCTGGGGTTACACTGAAGCTTTCTTT.

In this sample, this clonotype turned up many times. V usage is TRBV20-1 and J usage is TRBJ1-4; D is ambiguous. Germline loops: CDR1 DFQATT, CDR2 SNEGSKA (reference sequence). The ends were cut back, 5 bases at V and 4 bases at J, with 11 bases in the middle. The CDR3 loop spans 13 amino acids. The CDR3 loop is CSAFSQFNEKLFF. The DNA of the CDR3 is TGCAGTGCTTTCTCGCAGTTTAATGAAAAACTGTTTTTT.

J is TRBJ1-3 and V is TRBV19, with 10 bases lining up with TRBD1. Germline V lookup: CDR1 LNHDA, CDR2 SQIVND (reference sequence). The CDR3 has 13 amino acids. V was clipped by 9 bases and J by 2 bases; unmatched bases: 1. This CDR3 is CASGQGAGNTIYF. The CDR3 DNA reads TGTGCCAGCGGACAGGGGGCTGGAAACACCATATATTTT.

This clonotype showed up many times. The chain uses TRBV11-2 and TRBJ1-2; D ambiguous. The V end lost 5 bases, the J end lost 7 bases, and 17 bases lay between the germline ends. The CDR3 is 14 residues long. Germline lookup yields CDR1 SGHAT and CDR2 FQNNGV. This chain's CDR3 is CASSRGLLPGGYTF. The CDR3 bases are TGTGCCAGCAGCCGGGGTTTACTACCGGGTGGCTACACCTTC.